The source of this TCR beta chain is a study of patients and donors after allogeneic stem cell transplantation. TCRdb passed the RT-PCR reads through MiXCR, listing each CDR3 protein once. This sample carries under 170,000 distinct CDR3 sequences, about 40% of them seen once, and the ten largest clones take around half. This clonotype was observed a few times. V lost 6 bases and J lost 2, with 23 bases in between. CDR3 length: 18 amino acids. This sequence originates from a human donor who was either an allogeneic HSCT recipient or a stem cell or donor lymphocyte infusion donor (not recorded which). It is not recorded whose cells these are; they may come from a transplant donor. Sequencing input: blood, either unsorted or a sorted T cell fraction (not recorded which). The genes are TRBV12-3 or TRBV12-4 and TRBJ1-5, with unresolved D. The CDR3 loop is CASSLPWRASIGNQPQHF. The CDR3 DNA sequence: TGTGCCAGCAGCCTTCCCTGGCGGGCTTCCATTGGCAATCAGCCCCAGCATTTT.